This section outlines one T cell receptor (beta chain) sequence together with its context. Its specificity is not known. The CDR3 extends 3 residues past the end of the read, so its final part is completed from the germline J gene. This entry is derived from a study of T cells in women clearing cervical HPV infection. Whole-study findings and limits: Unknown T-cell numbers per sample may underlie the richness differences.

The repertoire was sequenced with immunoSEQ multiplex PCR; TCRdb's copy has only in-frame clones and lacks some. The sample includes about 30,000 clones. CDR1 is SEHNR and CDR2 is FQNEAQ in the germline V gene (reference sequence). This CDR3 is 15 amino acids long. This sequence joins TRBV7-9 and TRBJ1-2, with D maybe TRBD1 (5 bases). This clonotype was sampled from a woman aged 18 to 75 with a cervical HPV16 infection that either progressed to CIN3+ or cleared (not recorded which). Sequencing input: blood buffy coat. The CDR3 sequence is CASSLLNTREDIYTF. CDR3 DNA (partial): TGTGCCAGCAGCTTATTGAACACCAGGGAGGATATA. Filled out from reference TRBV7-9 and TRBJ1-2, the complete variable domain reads DTGVSQNPRHKITKRGQNVTFRCDPISEHNRLYWYRQTLGQGPEFLTYFQNEAQLEKSRLLSDRFSAERPKGSFSTLEIQRTEQGDSAMYLCASSLLNTREDIYTFGSGTRLTVV.